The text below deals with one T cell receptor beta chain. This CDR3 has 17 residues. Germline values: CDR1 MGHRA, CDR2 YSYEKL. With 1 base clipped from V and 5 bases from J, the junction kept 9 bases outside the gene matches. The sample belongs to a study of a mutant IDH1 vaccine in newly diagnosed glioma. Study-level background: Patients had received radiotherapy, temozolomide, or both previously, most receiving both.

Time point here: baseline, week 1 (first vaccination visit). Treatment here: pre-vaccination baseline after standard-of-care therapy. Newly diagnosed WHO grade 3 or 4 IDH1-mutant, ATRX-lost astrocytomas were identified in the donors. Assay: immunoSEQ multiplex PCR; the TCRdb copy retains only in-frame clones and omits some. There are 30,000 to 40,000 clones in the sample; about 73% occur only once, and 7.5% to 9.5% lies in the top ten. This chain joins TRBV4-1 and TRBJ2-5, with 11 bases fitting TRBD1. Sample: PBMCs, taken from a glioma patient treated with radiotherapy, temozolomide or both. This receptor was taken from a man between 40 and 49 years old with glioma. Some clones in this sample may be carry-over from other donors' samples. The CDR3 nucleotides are TGCGCCAGCAGCCAAGGGATGGACAGGGGGCTTGGGGAGACCCAGTACTTC. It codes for CASSQGMDRGLGETQYF.